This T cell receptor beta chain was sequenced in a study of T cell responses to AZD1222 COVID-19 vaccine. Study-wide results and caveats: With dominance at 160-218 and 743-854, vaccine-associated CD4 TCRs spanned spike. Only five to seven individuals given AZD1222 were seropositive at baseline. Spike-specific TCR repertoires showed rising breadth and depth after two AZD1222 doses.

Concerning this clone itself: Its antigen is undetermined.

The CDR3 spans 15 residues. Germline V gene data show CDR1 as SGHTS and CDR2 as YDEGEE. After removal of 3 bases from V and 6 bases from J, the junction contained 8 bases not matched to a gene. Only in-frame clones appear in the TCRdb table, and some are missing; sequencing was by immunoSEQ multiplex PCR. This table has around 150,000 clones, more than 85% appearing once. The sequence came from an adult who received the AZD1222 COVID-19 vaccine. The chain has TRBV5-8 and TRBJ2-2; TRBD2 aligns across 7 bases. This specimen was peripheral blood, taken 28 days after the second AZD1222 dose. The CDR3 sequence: CASSSIAGEPGELFF. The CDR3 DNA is TGTGCCAGCAGCTCAATCGCGGGAGAACCCGGGGAGCTGTTTTTT.